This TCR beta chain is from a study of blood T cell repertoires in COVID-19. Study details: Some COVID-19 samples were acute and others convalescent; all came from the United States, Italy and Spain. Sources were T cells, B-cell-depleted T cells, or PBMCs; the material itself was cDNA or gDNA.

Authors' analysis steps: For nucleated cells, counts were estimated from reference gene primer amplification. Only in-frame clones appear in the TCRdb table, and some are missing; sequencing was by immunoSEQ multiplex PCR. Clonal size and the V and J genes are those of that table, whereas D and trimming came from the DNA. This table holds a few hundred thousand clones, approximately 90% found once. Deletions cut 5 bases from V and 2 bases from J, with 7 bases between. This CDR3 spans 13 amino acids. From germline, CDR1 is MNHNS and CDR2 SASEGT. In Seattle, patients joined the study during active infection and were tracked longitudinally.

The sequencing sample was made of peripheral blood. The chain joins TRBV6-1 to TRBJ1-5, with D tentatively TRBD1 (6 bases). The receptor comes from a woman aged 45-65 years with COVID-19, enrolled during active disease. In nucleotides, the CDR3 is TGTGCCAGCAGTCAGGGGCGCAATCAGCCCCAGCATTTT. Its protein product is CASSQGRNQPQHF.